This TCR beta chain was recovered during a study of T cells in Graves' hyperthyroidism and ophthalmopathy. In the study overall: Peripheral blood was drawn at first diagnosis, prior to all treatment.

This clonotype was seen repeatedly, ten times or more. Its antigen is not identified. Study outcomes and limitations: A 13 V-J signature model discriminated ophthalmopathy versus stable hyperthyroidism.

Lactation, pregnancy, other autoimmune disease or uncontrolled infection excluded patients. Fresh 10 ml peripheral blood yielded PBMCs. Amplification targeted TCR beta CDR3 regions from RNA transcripts. First-round RT-PCR targeting the TCR CDR3 was performed with the HTBI primer set. TCRdb re-called the multiplex PCR reads through MiXCR, storing one row per CDR3 protein. Of 640,000 or so distinct CDR3 sequences in the sample, 14% are singletons; the top ten hold 7.1%. The source of this sequence is a woman aged 18-35 years with Graves' ophthalmopathy. The sequenced sample was blood.

The CDR3: CASSYSNRGSYEQYF. The DNA for the CDR3 is TGTGCCAGCAGTTACTCGAACAGGGGTTCCTACGAGCAGTACTTC. The chain joins TRBV6-6 to TRBJ2-7, with TRBD1 matching over 7 bases. The CDR3 sequence is 15 residues long. CDR1 is MNHNY and CDR2 is SVGAGI in the germline V gene (reference sequence). J lost 1 base, V lost 0 bases, and 3 bases had no gene match.